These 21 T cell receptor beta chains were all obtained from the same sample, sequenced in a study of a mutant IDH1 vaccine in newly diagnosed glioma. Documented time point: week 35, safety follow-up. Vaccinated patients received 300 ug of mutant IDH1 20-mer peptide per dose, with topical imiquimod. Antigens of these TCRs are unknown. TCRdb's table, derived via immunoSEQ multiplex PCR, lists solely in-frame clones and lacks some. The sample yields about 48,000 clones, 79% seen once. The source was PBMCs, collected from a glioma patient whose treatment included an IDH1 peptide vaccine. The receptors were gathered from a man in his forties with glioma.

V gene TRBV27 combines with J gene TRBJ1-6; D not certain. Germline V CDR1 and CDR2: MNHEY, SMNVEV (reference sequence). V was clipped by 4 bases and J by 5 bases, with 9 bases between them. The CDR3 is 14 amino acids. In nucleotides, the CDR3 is TGTGCCAGCAGTTGGCAACTACATAATTCACCCCTCCACTTT. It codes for CASSWQLHNSPLHF.

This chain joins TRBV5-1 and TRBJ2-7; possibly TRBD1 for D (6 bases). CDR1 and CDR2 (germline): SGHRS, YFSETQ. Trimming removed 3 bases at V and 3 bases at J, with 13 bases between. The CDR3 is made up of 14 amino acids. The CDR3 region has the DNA TGCGCCAGCAGCTCCCGGGACATAGACTACGAGCAGTACTTC. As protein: CASSSRDIDYEQYF.

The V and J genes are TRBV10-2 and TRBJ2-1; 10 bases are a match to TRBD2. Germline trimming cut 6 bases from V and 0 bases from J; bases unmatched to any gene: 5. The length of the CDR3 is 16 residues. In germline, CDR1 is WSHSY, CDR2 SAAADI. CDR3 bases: TGCGCCAGCAGAACGGGACTAGCGAGCTCCTACAATGAGCAGTTCTTC. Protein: CASRTGLASSYNEQFF.

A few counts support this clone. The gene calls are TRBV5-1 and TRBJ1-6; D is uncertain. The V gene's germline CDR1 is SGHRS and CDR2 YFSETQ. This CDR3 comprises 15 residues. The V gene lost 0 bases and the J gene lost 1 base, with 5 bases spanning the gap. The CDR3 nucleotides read TGCGCCAGCAGCTTGGGTCTATCCTATAATTCACCCCTCCACTTT. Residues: CASSLGLSYNSPLHF.

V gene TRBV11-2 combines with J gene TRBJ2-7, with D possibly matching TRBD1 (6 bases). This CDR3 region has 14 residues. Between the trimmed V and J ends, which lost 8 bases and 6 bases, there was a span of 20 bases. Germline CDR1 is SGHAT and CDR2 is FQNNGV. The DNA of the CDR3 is TGTGCCAGCTCTACTCCCGCAGGGGACCGCGAGCAGTACTTC. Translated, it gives CASSTPAGDREQYF. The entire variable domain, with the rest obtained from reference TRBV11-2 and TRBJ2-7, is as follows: EAGVAQSPRYKIIEKRQSVAFWCNPISGHATLYWYQQILGQGPKLLIQFQNNGVVDDSQLPKDRFSAERLKGVDSTLKIQPAKLEDSAVYLCASSTPAGDREQYFGPGTRLTVT.

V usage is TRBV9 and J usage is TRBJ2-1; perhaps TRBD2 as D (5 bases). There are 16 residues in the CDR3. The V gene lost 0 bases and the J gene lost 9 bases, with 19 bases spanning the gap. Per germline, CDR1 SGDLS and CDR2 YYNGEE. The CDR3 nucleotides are TGTGCCAGCAGCGTAGCTACTAGTGTCGGAGATGGTGAGCAGTTCTTC. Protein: CASSVATSVGDGEQFF.

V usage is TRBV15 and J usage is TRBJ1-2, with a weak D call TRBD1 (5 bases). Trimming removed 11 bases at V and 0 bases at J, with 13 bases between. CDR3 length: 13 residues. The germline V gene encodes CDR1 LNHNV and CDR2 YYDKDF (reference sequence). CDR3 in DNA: TGTGCCGCCTCCGGGGCCCCTAACTATGGCTACACCTTC. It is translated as CAASGAPNYGYTF.

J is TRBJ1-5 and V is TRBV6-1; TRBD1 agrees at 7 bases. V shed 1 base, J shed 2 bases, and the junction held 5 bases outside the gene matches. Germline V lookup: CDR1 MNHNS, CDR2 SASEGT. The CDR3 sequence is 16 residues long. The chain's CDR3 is CASSEGVGGGNQPQHF. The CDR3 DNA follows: TGTGCCAGCAGTGAAGGGGTAGGGGGCGGCAATCAGCCCCAGCATTTT.

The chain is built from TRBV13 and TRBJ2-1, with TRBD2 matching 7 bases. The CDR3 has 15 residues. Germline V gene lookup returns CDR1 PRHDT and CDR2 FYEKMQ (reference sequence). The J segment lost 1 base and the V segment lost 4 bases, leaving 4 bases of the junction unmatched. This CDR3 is CASSYTLASYNEQFF. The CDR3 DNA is TGTGCCAGCAGCTACACACTAGCGTCCTACAATGAGCAGTTCTTC.

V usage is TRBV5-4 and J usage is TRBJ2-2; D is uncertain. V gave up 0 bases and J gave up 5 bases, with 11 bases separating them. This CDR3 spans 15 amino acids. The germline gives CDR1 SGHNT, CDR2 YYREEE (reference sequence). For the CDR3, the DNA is TGTGCCAGCAGCTTGGAACGGCAGCGTACCGGGGAGCTGTTTTTT. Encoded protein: CASSLERQRTGELFF.

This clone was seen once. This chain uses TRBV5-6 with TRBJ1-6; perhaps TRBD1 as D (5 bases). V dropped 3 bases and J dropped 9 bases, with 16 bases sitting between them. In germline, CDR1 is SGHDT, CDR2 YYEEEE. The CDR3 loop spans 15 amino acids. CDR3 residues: CASSSPGPSISPLHF. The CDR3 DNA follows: TGTGCCAGCAGCTCACCGGGACCGAGCATTTCACCCCTCCACTTT.

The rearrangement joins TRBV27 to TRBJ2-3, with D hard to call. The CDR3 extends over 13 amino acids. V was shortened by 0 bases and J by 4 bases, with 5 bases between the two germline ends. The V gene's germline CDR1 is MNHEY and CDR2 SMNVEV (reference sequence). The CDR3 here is CASSLSRPDTQYF. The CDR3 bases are TGTGCCAGCAGTTTATCACGTCCAGATACGCAGTATTTT.

The CDR3 nucleotides read TGTGCCAGCAGCGTAATTGTGGATTATAATTCACCCCTCCACTTT. It yields the protein CASSVIVDYNSPLHF. The chain links TRBV9 to TRBJ1-6; D gene ambiguous. Germline V CDR1 and CDR2: SGDLS, YYNGEE. V dropped 1 base and J dropped 4 bases, with 9 bases sitting between them. The CDR3 length is 15 residues.

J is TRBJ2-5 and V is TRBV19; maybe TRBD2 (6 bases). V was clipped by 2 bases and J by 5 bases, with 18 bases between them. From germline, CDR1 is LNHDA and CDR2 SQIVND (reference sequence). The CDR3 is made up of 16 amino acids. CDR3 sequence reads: CASSISQRGAGETQYF. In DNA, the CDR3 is TGTGCCAGTAGTATAAGTCAGAGGGGCGCGGGGGAGACCCAGTACTTC.

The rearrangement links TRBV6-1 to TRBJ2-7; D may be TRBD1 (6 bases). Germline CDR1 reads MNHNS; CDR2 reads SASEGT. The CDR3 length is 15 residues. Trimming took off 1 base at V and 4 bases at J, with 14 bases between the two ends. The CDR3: CASSEGTGNVYEQYF. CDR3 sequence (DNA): TGTGCCAGCAGTGAAGGTACAGGGAACGTTTACGAGCAGTACTTC.

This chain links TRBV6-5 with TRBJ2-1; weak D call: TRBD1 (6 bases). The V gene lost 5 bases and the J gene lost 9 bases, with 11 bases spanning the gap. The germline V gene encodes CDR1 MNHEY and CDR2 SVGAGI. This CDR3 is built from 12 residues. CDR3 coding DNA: TGTGCCAGCAGTCTTACAGGGTCTGAGCAGTTCTTC. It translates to CASSLTGSEQFF.

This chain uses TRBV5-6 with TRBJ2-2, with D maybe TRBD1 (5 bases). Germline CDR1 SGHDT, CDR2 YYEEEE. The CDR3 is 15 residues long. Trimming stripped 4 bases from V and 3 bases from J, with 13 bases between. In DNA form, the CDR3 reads TGTGCCAGCAGCGTAGGGGCAGGAGACACCGGGGAGCTGTTTTTT. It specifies CASSVGAGDTGELFF. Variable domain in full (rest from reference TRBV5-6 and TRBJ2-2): DAGVTQSPTHLIKTRGQQVTLRCSPKSGHDTVSWYQQALGQGPQFIFQYYEEEERQRGNFPDRFSGHQFPNYSSELNVNALLLGDSALYLCASSVGAGDTGELFFGEGSRLTVL.

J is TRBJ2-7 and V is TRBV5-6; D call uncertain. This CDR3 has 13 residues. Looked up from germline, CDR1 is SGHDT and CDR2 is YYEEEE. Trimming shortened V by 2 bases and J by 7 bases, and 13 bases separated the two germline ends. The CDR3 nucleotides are TGTGCCAGCAGCTTAGGCTCCATCTGGGAGCAGTACTTC. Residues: CASSLGSIWEQYF. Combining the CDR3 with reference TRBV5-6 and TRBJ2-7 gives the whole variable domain DAGVTQSPTHLIKTRGQQVTLRCSPKSGHDTVSWYQQALGQGPQFIFQYYEEEERQRGNFPDRFSGHQFPNYSSELNVNALLLGDSALYLCASSLGSIWEQYFGPGTRLTVT.

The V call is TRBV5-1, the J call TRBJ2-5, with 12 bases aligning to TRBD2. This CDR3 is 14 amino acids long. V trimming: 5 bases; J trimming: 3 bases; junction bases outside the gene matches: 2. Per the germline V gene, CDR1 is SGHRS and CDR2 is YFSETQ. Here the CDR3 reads CASRASGGEETQYF. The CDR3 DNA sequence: TGCGCCAGCAGGGCTAGCGGGGGGGAAGAGACCCAGTACTTC.

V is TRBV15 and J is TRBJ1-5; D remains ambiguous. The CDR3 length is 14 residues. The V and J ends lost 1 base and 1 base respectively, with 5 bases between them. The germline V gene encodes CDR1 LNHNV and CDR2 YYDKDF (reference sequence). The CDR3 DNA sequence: TGTGCCACCAGCAGAGGGCGCAGCAATCAGCCCCAGCATTTT. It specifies CATSRGRSNQPQHF.

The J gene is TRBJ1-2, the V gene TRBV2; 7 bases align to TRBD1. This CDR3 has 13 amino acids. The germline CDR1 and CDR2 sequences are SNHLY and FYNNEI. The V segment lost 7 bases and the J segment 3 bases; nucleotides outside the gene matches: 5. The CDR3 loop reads CASNNRGHYGYTF. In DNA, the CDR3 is TGTGCCAGCAACAACAGGGGTCACTATGGCTACACCTTC.